The T cell receptor beta chain under discussion was sequenced for a study of cytomegalovirus exposure and HLA in healthy donors. Measured with immunoSEQ multiplex PCR; TCRdb has only the in-frame clones, and not every one. The top ten clones hold less than 1.5% of a sample with approximately 120,000 clones, around 94% of them seen once. Trimming stripped 0 bases from V and 5 bases from J, with 7 bases between. This CDR3 comprises 13 residues. Germline V gene sequence: CDR1 GTSNPN, CDR2 SVGIG (reference sequence). Points from the study as a whole: Per published reports, the classifier diagnosed cytomegalovirus status with high specificity and sensitivity. Rarity marked most TCR sequences, yet some public TCRs occurred in many donors. Subsequent analysis showed first-cohort TCR clusters tending to co-occur in 120 validation repertoires.

Notes on this clone: Antigen: not known.

V is TRBV30 and J is TRBJ2-2; D ambiguous. The sequencing sample was made of PBMCs. The sequence was collected from a woman in her late teens or twenties in good health and CMV-seronegative. CDR3 residues: CAWSVSATGELFF. The CDR3 nucleotides read TGTGCCTGGAGTGTATCTGCGACCGGGGAGCTGTTTTTT.